The 15 T cell receptor beta chains given below trace back to one sample, sequenced in a study of T cells in Graves' hyperthyroidism and ophthalmopathy (dated by TCRdb to the late 2010s). Receptor libraries were prepared by multiplex PCR. Reads for this sample came from an Illumina HiSeq 2000. TCR beta CDR3 regions were amplified from RNA transcripts. For the first round of RT-PCR on the TCR CDR3, the HTBI primer set was used together with the Qiagen OneStep RT-PCR kit. TCRdb trimmed public reads at Q25 via fastp, called clones via MiXCR and kept in-frame beta chains. A single entry per CDR3 protein holds the most common genes and DNA from its merged rows. Present in this sample are under 350,000 distinct CDR3 sequences, around 15% of which were seen just once. Approximately 60% of the sample is held by the ten biggest clonotypes. The sample was blood. All receptors come from a woman aged 55-69 years with Graves' ophthalmopathy.

The sample holds many counts of this clonotype. The chain combines TRBV3-1 with TRBJ2-4, with D possibly TRBD1 on 7 matching bases. The CDR3 loop spans 15 amino acids. Between the trimmed V and J ends, which lost 4 bases and 8 bases, there was a span of 18 bases. Germline V gene sequence: CDR1 LGHDT, CDR2 YNNKEL (reference sequence). This chain's CDR3 is CASSPTQGGKDIQYF. In DNA, the CDR3 is TGTGCCAGCAGCCCCACCCAGGGGGGCAAGGACATTCAGTACTTC.

V gene TRBV6-1 combines with J gene TRBJ1-2; D perhaps matches TRBD1 (5 bases). Trimming removed 7 bases at V and 4 bases at J, with 19 bases between. Germline CDR1 is MNHNS and CDR2 is SASEGT. CDR3 size: 15 residues. The CDR3 sequence: CASIKGGSDTYGYTF. DNA of the CDR3: TGTGCCAGCATCAAAGGAGGGTCGGACACCTATGGCTACACCTTC.

This clonotype was seen many times. The rearrangement joins TRBV30 to TRBJ1-1, with TRBD1 as a possible D gene (6 bases). Germline V gene sequence: CDR1 GTSNPN, CDR2 SVGIG (reference sequence). V lost 0 bases to trimming and J lost 4 bases, with 9 bases between them. The CDR3 runs to 13 residues. CDR3 coding DNA: TGTGCCTGGAGTGTACTAGGGGGCACTGAAGCTTTCTTT. It encodes CAWSVLGGTEAFF.

In this sample, this clonotype turned up a few times. This sequence joins TRBV11-2 and TRBJ2-2; 7 bases fit TRBD1. This CDR3 comprises 15 residues. The germline CDR1 and CDR2 sequences are SGHAT and FQNNGV. V shed 5 bases, J shed 6 bases, and the junction held 9 bases outside the gene matches. The CDR3 spells CASSLTGSNAGELFF. CDR3 nucleotide sequence: TGTGCCAGCAGCCTGACAGGGAGCAATGCCGGGGAGCTGTTTTTT.

This clonotype was seen repeatedly, ten times or more. The gene calls are TRBV7-2 and TRBJ2-7; D may be TRBD2 (6 bases). V lost 0 bases and J lost 3, with 12 bases in between. The CDR3 consists of 15 residues. Germline V gene data show CDR1 as SGHTA and CDR2 as FQGNSA. Written as DNA, the CDR3 is TGTGCCAGCAGCTTAGCGGGGGGTCCCCACTACGAGCAGTACTTC. Amino acid sequence: CASSLAGGPHYEQYF.

This clonotype was counted at least ten times. The rearrangement uses TRBV20-1 and TRBJ2-7; TRBD1 agrees at 7 bases. CDR3 length: 14 amino acids. Looked up from germline, CDR1 is DFQATT and CDR2 is SNEGSKA (reference sequence). V was clipped by 4 bases and J by 0 bases; unmatched bases: 6. CDR3 sequence: CSAKGQAYSYEQYF. The CDR3 region has the DNA TGCAGTGCTAAAGGACAGGCTTACTCCTACGAGCAGTACTTC.

At least ten counts were recorded for this clonotype. CDR3 residues: CASRELAGSGDEQYF. CDR3 DNA sequence: TGCGCCAGCAGAGAGTTAGCGGGGTCTGGCGACGAGCAGTACTTC. The chain joins TRBV5-1 to TRBJ2-7; 8 bases are a match to TRBD2. The CDR3 is made up of 15 amino acids. Germline CDR1 SGHRS, CDR2 YFSETQ. The junction had 12 bases not matched to a gene; V was cut back by 5 bases and J by 5 bases.

There are many counts of this clonotype. The CDR3 reads CASSLARQLIQYNEQFF. The CDR3 DNA follows: TGTGCCAGCAGCTTAGCGAGGCAGCTAATCCAATACAATGAGCAGTTCTTC. The chain has TRBV7-2 and TRBJ2-1; the D is unclear. Looked up from germline, CDR1 is SGHTA and CDR2 is FQGNSA. Trimming stripped 0 bases from V and 4 bases from J, with 16 bases between. The CDR3 spans 17 residues.

This clonotype occurred many times. The V gene is TRBV20-1, the J gene TRBJ1-1; no definite D call. V lost 5 bases and J 1 base, leaving 11 bases between the germline ends. The CDR3 extends over 13 amino acids. Germline V gene sequence: CDR1 DFQATT, CDR2 SNEGSKA (reference sequence). The CDR3, as DNA: TGCAGTGCTGACCCCTCTCAGAACACTGAAGCTTTCTTT. It is translated as CSADPSQNTEAFF.

This clonotype was observed a few times. The rearrangement joins TRBV9 to TRBJ2-7, with D perhaps TRBD1 (5 bases). The ends were cut back, 0 bases at V and 0 bases at J, with 13 bases in the middle. The CDR3 has 16 amino acids. CDR1 SGDLS and CDR2 YYNGEE come from the germline V gene. The chain's CDR3 is CASSVGPDTFSYEQYF. DNA for the CDR3: TGTGCCAGCAGCGTAGGACCGGACACCTTCTCCTACGAGCAGTACTTC.

V usage is TRBV7-9 and J usage is TRBJ1-1, with 9 bases lining up with TRBD1. The V gene's germline CDR1 is SEHNR and CDR2 FQNEAQ (reference sequence). The CDR3 has 14 amino acids. Trimming cost V 1 base and J 10 bases; bases outside gene matches: 7. CDR3 loop: CASSLGTGVFGAFF. The CDR3, as DNA: TGTGCCAGCAGCTTAGGGACAGGGGTTTTTGGAGCTTTCTTT.

Only a few counts were recorded for this clonotype. This chain links TRBV6-2 or TRBV6-3 with TRBJ1-6; D gene uncertain. V was pared by 2 bases and J by 5 bases, with 7 bases between. The CDR3 sequence is 14 residues long. From germline, CDR1 is MNHEY and CDR2 SVGEGT. The CDR3 protein is CASSYGLDNSPLHF. The DNA for the CDR3 is TGTGCCAGCAGTTACGGGCTGGATAATTCACCCCTCCACTTT.

This clonotype was seen repeatedly, ten times or more. This chain links TRBV11-3 with TRBJ2-1; 7 nucleotides match TRBD2. The V gene's germline CDR1 is SGHNT and CDR2 YENEEA. The CDR3 has 15 amino acids. V lost 5 bases to trimming and J lost 1 base; unmatched junction nucleotides: 5. CDR3 nucleotides: TGTGCCAGCAGCCCGGCTAGCGGATCCTACAATGAGCAGTTCTTC. Residues: CASSPASGSYNEQFF.

The chain combines TRBV4-3 with TRBJ2-5; 8 bases agree with TRBD1. J lost 2 bases, V lost 5 bases, and 7 bases had no gene match. This CDR3 is 15 amino acids long. Per the germline V gene, CDR1 is LGHNA and CDR2 is YSLEER. The CDR3 bases are TGCGCCAGCAGCTTGCAGGGGGCGGTACAAGAGACCCAGTACTTC. Its translation: CASSLQGAVQETQYF.

This clonotype was counted ten times or more. The chain has TRBV5-1 and TRBJ2-2, with no clear D. Trimming removed 7 bases at V and 3 bases at J, with 4 bases between. The CDR3 consists of 11 residues. In germline, CDR1 is SGHRS, CDR2 YFSETQ. The CDR3 region is CASRDTGELFF. CDR3 DNA: TGCGCCAGCCGGGACACCGGGGAGCTGTTTTTT.